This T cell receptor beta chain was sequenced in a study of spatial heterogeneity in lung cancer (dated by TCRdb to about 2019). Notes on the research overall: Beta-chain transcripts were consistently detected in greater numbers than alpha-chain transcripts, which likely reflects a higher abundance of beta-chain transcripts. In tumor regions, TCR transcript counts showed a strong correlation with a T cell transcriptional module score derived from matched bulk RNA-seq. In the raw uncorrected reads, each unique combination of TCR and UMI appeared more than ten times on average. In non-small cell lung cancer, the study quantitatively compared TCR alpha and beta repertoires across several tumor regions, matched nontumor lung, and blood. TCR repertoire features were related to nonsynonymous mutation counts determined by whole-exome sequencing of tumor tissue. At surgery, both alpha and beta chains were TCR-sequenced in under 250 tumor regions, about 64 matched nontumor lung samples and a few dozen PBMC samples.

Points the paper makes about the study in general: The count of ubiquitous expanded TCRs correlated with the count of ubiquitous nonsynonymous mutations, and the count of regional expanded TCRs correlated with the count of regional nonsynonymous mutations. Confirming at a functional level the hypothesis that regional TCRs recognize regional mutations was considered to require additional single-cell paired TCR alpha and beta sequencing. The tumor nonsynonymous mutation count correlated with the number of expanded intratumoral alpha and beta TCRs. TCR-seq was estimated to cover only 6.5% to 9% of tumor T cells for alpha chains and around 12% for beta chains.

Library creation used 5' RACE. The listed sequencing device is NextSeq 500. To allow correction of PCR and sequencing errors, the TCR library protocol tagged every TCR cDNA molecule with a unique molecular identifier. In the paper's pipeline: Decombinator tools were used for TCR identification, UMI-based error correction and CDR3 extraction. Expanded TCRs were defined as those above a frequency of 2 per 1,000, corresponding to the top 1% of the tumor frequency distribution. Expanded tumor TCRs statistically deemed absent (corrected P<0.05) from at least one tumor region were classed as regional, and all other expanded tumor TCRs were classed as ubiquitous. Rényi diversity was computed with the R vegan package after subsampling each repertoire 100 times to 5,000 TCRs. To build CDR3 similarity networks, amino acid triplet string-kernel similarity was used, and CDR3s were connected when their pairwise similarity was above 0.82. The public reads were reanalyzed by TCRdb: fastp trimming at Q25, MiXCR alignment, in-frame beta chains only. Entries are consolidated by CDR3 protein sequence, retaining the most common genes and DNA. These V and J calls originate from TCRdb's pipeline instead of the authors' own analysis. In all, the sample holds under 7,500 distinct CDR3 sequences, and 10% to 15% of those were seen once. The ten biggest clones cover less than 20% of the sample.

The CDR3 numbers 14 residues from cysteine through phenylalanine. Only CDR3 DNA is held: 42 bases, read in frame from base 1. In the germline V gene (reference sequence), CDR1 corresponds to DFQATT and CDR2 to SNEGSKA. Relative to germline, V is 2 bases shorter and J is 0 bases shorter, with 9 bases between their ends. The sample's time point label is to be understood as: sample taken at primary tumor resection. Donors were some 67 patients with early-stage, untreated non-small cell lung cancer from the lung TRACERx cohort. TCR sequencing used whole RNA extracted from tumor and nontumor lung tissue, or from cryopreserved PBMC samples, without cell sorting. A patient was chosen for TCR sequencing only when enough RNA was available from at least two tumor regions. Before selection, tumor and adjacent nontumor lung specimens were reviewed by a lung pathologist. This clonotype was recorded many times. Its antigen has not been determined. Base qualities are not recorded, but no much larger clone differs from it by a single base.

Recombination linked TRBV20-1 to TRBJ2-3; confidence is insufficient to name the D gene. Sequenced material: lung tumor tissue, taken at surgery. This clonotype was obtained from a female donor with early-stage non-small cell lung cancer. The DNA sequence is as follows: TGCAGTGCTAGACGGCAGCCTAGCACAGATACGCAGTATTTT. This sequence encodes CSARRQPSTDTQYF.